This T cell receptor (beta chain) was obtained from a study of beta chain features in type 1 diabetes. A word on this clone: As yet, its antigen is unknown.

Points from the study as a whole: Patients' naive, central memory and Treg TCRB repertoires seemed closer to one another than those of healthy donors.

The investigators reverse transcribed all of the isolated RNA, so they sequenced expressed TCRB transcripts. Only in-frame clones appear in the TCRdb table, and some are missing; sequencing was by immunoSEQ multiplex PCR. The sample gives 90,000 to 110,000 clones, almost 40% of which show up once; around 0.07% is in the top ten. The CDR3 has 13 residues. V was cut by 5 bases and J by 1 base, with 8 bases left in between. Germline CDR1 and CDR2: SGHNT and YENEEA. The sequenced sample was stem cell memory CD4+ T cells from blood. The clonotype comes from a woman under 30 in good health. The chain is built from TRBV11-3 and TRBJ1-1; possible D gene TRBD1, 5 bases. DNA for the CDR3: TGTGCCAGCAGCGGACAACCGAACACTGAAGCTTTCTTT. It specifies CASSGQPNTEAFF.